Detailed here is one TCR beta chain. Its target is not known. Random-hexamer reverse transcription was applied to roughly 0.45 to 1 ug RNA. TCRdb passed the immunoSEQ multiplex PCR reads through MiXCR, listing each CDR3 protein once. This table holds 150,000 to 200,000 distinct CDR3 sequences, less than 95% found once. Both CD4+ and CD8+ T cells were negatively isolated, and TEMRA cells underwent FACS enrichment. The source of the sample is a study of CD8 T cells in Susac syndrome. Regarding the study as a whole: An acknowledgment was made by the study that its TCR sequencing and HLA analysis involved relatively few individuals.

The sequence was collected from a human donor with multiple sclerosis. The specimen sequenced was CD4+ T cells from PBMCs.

CDR3 amino acids: CASSPGTGVSIQYF. DNA for the CDR3: TGTGCCAGCAGCCCTGGGACAGGGGTTTCCATTCAGTACTTC. This rearrangement joins TRBV28 to TRBJ2-4; 10 positions match TRBD1. With V trimmed by 6 bases and J by 9 bases, 8 bases remained unmatched. Germline V gives CDR1 MDHEN, CDR2 SYDVKM. The CDR3 is 14 amino acids.